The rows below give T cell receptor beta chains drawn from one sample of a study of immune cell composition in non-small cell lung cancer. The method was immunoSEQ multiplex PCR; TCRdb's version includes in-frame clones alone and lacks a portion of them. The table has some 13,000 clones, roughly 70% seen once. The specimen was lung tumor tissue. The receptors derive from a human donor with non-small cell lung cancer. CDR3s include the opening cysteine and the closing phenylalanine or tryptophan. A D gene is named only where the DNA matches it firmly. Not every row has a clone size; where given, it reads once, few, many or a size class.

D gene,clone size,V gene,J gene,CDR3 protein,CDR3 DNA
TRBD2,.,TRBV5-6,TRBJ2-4,CASSRQGGNIQYF,TGTGCCAGCAGTCGGCAGGGAGGGAACATTCAGTACTTC
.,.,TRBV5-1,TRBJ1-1,CASSLGVRGNTEAFF,TGCGCCAGCAGCTTAGGGGTCAGGGGGAACACTGAAGCTTTCTTT
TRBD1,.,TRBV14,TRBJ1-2,CASSQKRTGSNGYTF,TGTGCCAGCAGCCAAAAACGGACAGGGTCGAATGGCTACACCTTC
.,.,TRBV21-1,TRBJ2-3,CASSRKGGHLSTDTQYF,TGTGCCAGCAGCAGAAAAGGGGGACACCTAAGCACAGATACGCAGTATTTT
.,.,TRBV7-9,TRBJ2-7,CASRPGDGNSYEQYF,TGTGCCAGCAGGCCGGGGGACGGAAACTCCTACGAGCAGTACTTC
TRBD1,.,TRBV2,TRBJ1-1,CASRGPGTANTEAFF,TGTGCCAGCAGAGGCCCAGGGACAGCTAACACTGAAGCTTTCTTT
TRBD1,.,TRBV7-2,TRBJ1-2,CASSLVQGALGHGYTF,TGTGCCAGCAGCTTAGTCCAGGGGGCGCTGGGGCATGGCTACACCTTC
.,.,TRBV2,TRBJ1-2,CASREGGDYGYTF,TGTGCCAGCAGGGAGGGGGGGGATTATGGCTACACCTTC
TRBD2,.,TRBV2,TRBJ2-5,CASVLSGGAKTQYF,TGTGCCAGCGTTCTTAGCGGGGGGGCGAAGACCCAGTACTTC
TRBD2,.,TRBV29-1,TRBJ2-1,CSVGTSGRSEQFF,TGCAGCGTGGGGACTAGCGGGAGATCTGAGCAGTTCTTC
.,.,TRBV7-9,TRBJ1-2,CASSLAGSLGGYTF,TGTGCCAGCAGCTTAGCGGGCTCCCTCGGAGGCTACACCTTC
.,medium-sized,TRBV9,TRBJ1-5,CASSVGQNNQPQHF,TGTGCCAGCAGCGTCGGACAGAACAATCAGCCCCAGCATTTT
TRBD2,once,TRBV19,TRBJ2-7,CASSPRIAGGNYEQYF,TGTGCCAGTAGTCCGAGGATAGCGGGGGGGAACTACGAGCAGTACTTC
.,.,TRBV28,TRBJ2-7,CASSLPRMTTSPSYEQYF,TGTGCCAGCAGTTTACCCCGTATGACAACCTCCCCGAGCTACGAGCAGTACTTC
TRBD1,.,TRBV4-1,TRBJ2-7,CASSQLDRATYEQYF,TGCGCCAGCAGCCAATTGGACAGGGCCACCTACGAGCAGTACTTC
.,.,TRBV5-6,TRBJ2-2,CASSLVYRNSFTGELFF,TGTGCCAGCAGCTTGGTGTACCGGAACAGCTTCACCGGGGAGCTGTTTTTT
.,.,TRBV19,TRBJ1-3,CASSIGWREKGYTIYF,TGTGCCAGTAGTATCGGATGGCGGGAAAAAGGATACACCATATATTTT
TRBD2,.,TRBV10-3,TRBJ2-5,CAISGLAGAVETQYF,TGTGCCATCAGTGGCCTAGCGGGGGCTGTGGAGACCCAGTACTTC
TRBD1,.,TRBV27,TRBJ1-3,CASAAQGALRNTIYF,TGTGCCAGCGCGGCACAGGGGGCGCTTAGAAACACCATATATTTT
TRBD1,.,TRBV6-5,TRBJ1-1,CASNTQGAEAFF,TGTGCCAGCAACACACAGGGGGCTGAAGCTTTCTTT
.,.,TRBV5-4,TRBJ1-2,CASSFAGDHGYTF,TGTGCCAGCAGCTTCGCAGGGGATCACGGCTACACCTTC
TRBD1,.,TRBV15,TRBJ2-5,CATSRGDSQETQYF,TGTGCCACCAGCAGAGGGGACAGCCAAGAGACCCAGTACTTC
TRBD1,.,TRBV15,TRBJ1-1,CATSSEWAGGLAFF,TGTGCCACCAGCAGCGAGTGGGCAGGGGGTTTGGCTTTCTTT
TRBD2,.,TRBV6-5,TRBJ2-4,CASSSRAGSGGNIQYF,TGTGCCAGCAGTTCTCGCGCCGGATCGGGGGGAAACATTCAGTACTTC
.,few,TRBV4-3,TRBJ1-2,CASSQGLTGGSGYTF,TGCGCCAGCAGCCAAGGACTAACGGGGGGTTCAGGCTACACCTTC
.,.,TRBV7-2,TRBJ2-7,CASSPRQLRSSREQYF,TGTGCCAGCAGCCCCAGACAACTCAGGTCGTCTCGCGAGCAGTACTTC
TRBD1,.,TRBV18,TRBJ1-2,CASSPGTGEGYTF,TGTGCCAGCTCACCCGGGACAGGGGAAGGCTACACCTTC
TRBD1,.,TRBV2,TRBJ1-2,CASRGQSYGYTF,TGTGCCAGCAGGGGACAGAGCTATGGCTACACCTTC